The 23 T cell receptor beta chains in this list originate from one sample, sequenced in a study of CD8 T cells in ankylosing spondylitis (dated by TCRdb to 2015 to 2018). The research as a whole found: A TCR beta motif of about 8 highly homologous amino acid variants appeared characteristic of blood from ankylosing spondylitis patients.

These receptors are not linked to any known antigen. The library was prepared using 5' RACE. Sequenced using an Illumina HiSeq 2500. TCRdb's own reprocessing of the public reads used fastp at Q25 and MiXCR and kept productive beta chains. Rows are unified per CDR3 protein, each entry keeping the most common DNA and genes. For this sample there are around 430,000 distinct CDR3 sequences; under 20% appear just once. The ten biggest clones cover 1% of the sample. Sequenced material: blood, either unsorted or a sorted T cell fraction (not recorded which). The receptors were gathered from a male donor with ankylosing spondylitis.

This chain joins TRBV14 and TRBJ2-7, with D perhaps TRBD1 or TRBD2 (6 bases each). The CDR3 length is 16 residues. Deletions cut 4 bases from V and 2 bases from J, with 18 bases between. Germline V gene sequence: CDR1 SGHDN, CDR2 FVKESK. CDR3 sequence (DNA): TGTGCCAGCAGCCCGGCGGTCCCCGGGGGCCCCTACGAGCAGTACTTC. Encoded protein: CASSPAVPGGPYEQYF.

This clonotype has only a few counts. The CDR3 sequence: CASSGRAGSSYEQYF. The CDR3, as DNA: TGTGCCAGCAGTGGCAGGGCCGGGAGCTCCTACGAGCAGTACTTC. The rearrangement uses TRBV28 and TRBJ2-7; D possibly corresponds to TRBD2 (6 bases). The CDR3 is made up of 15 amino acids. V gave up 5 bases and J gave up 0 bases, with 14 bases separating them. Germline assignment: CDR1 MDHEN and CDR2 SYDVKM.

V is TRBV10-3 and J is TRBJ2-3; TRBD1 might be the D (6 bases). The germline gives CDR1 ENHRY, CDR2 SYGVKD. The CDR3 is 15 amino acids. Trimming shortened V by 2 bases and J by 2 bases, and 11 bases separated the two germline ends. CDR3 amino acids: CAISETDRITDTQYF. The CDR3 coding sequence is TGTGCCATCAGTGAGACCGACAGGATCACAGATACGCAGTATTTT.

V gene TRBV20-1 combines with J gene TRBJ2-1; TRBD2 aligns across 13 bases. V lost 8 bases to trimming and J lost 6 bases; unmatched junction nucleotides: 16. In germline, CDR1 is DFQATT, CDR2 SNEGSKA (reference sequence). The CDR3 is made up of 17 amino acids. The CDR3 bases are TGCAGTACCGCTAGCTTGGCTAGGACTAGCGGGAGCAATGAGCAGTTCTTC. Its translation is CSTASLARTSGSNEQFF.

The table lists this clonotype with a few counts. V gene TRBV5-1 combines with J gene TRBJ2-7, with 7 bases lining up with TRBD1. The germline CDR1 and CDR2 sequences are SGHRS and YFSETQ. This CDR3 spans 14 amino acids. The ends lost 2 bases at V and 5 bases at J; junction bases unmatched: 7. CDR3 DNA: TGCGCCAGCAGCTTTGGACAGGCCCTCGACGAGCAGTACTTC. Translated: CASSFGQALDEQYF.

This clonotype has a handful of counts. The chain recombines TRBV29-1 with TRBJ2-5; TRBD1 aligns across 9 bases. This CDR3 has 13 amino acids. The germline V gene encodes CDR1 SQVTM and CDR2 ANQGSEA. Trimming at V came to 6 bases and at J to 4 bases, leaving 6 bases not matched to a gene. CDR3: CSVKQGAGETQYF. DNA of the CDR3: TGCAGCGTGAAACAGGGGGCTGGAGAGACCCAGTACTTC.

V gene TRBV5-1 combines with J gene TRBJ2-5; TRBD1 agrees at 9 bases. Germline loops: CDR1 SGHRS, CDR2 YFSETQ. This CDR3 has 14 amino acids. J gave up 2 bases and V 4 bases, and 3 bases lay outside the gene matches. In DNA, the CDR3 is TGCGCCAGCAGCATCGGACAGGGGCAAGAGACCCAGTACTTC. Translation gives CASSIGQGQETQYF.

V is TRBV9 and J is TRBJ2-2; D gene ambiguous. CDR1 is SGDLS and CDR2 is YYNGEE in the germline V gene. Trimming took off 5 bases at V and 3 bases at J, with 11 bases between the two ends. This CDR3 has 14 residues. The CDR3 loop reads CASSGRTYTGELFF. CDR3 DNA sequence: TGTGCCAGCAGTGGAAGGACCTACACCGGGGAGCTGTTTTTT.

This chain joins TRBV6-1 and TRBJ2-7; perhaps D is TRBD1 or TRBD2 (5 bases each). V was clipped by 6 bases and J by 0 bases, with 12 bases between them. Germline CDR1 reads MNHNS; CDR2 reads SASEGT. There are 14 residues in the CDR3. The CDR3 region is CASSRDGASYEQYF. Here the CDR3 DNA reads TGTGCCAGCAGCCGGGACGGAGCCTCCTACGAGCAGTACTTC.

This clonotype has a handful of counts. The CDR3 is CASSPGDTSGNTIYF. DNA of the CDR3: TGTGCCAGCAGCCCAGGGGATACCTCTGGAAACACCATATATTTT. The chain combines TRBV6-1 with TRBJ1-3; possibly TRBD1 for D (6 bases). This CDR3 contains 15 residues. V gave up 6 bases and J gave up 0 bases, with 12 bases separating them. Germline V gene data show CDR1 as MNHNS and CDR2 as SASEGT.

This chain joins TRBV5-1 and TRBJ1-1, with TRBD1 as a possible D gene (5 bases). The CDR3 contains 15 residues. V was trimmed by 0 bases and J by 5 bases, leaving 14 bases between them. CDR1 and CDR2 from the germline V gene are SGHRS and YFSETQ. The CDR3 loop reads CASSLGDPLGTEAFF. In nucleotides, the CDR3 is TGCGCCAGCAGCTTGGGGGACCCGCTGGGGACTGAAGCTTTCTTT.

For the CDR3, the DNA is TGCAGTGCCCCGGACAGGGTCGGCTCCTACGAGCAGTACTTC. Translated, it gives CSAPDRVGSYEQYF. This rearrangement joins TRBV20-1 to TRBJ2-7, with TRBD1 matching over 8 bases. Germline CDR1 is DFQATT and CDR2 is SNEGSKA (reference sequence). CDR3 length: 14 residues. The V gene end was trimmed by 6 bases and the J gene end by 0 bases; junction bases not matched to a gene: 7.

The CDR3 DNA sequence: TGCAGTGCTAGACCTCCTGGATATGGCTACACCTTC. It codes for CSARPPGYGYTF. The rearrangement joins TRBV20-1 to TRBJ1-2; D unclear. Trimming cost V 2 bases and J 5 bases, with 9 bases left between them. The CDR3 loop spans 12 amino acids. Germline V CDR1 and CDR2: DFQATT, SNEGSKA (reference sequence).

This clonotype has a handful of counts. The V gene is TRBV10-3, the J gene TRBJ1-1; D perhaps matches TRBD1 (5 bases). This CDR3 contains 12 residues. Per germline, CDR1 ENHRY and CDR2 SYGVKD. V lost 2 bases to trimming and J lost 7 bases, with 8 bases between them. The CDR3 loop is CAISEGAYEAFF. The CDR3 nucleotides read TGTGCCATCAGTGAGGGGGCGTATGAAGCTTTCTTT.

The genes are TRBV30 and TRBJ2-1; a weak D match, TRBD2 (6 bases). The CDR3 runs 11 residues. V was trimmed by 7 bases and J by 9 bases, leaving 13 bases between them. Germline V gene data show CDR1 as GTSNPN and CDR2 as SVGIG (reference sequence). CDR3 residues: CALSDGGEQFF. The CDR3 DNA reads TGTGCCTTATCAGACGGGGGTGAGCAGTTCTTC. The full variable domain, in which reference TRBV30 and TRBJ2-1 provide the parts outside the CDR3, is SQTIHQWPATLVQPVGSPLSLECTVEGTSNPNLYWYRQAAGRGLQLLFYSVGIGQISSEVPQNLSASRPQDRQFILSSKKLLLSDSGFYLCALSDGGEQFFGPGTRLTVL.

This clonotype was seen a handful of times. The rearrangement joins TRBV25-1 to TRBJ1-6; possible D gene TRBD1, 6 bases. With 5 bases removed from V and 3 bases from J, the gap between germline ends came to 14 bases. Germline V CDR1 and CDR2: MGHDK, SYGVNS. The CDR3 consists of 16 residues. CDR3 in amino acids: CASSSSTGNYNSPLHF. The CDR3 DNA is TGTGCCAGCAGTAGTTCGACAGGAAACTATAATTCACCCCTCCACTTT. The variable domain in full, with the rest retrieved from reference TRBV25-1 and TRBJ1-6, is EADIYQTPRYLVIGTGKKITLECSQTMGHDKMYWYQQDPGMELHLIHYSYGVNSTEKGDLSSESTVSRIRTEHFPLTLESARPSHTSQYLCASSSSTGNYNSPLHFGNGTRLTVT.

CDR3 in amino acids: CASRRTPEAYEQYF. For the CDR3, the DNA is TGTGCCAGCAGGCGGACCCCGGAGGCCTACGAGCAGTACTTC. The chain joins TRBV6-1 to TRBJ2-7; TRBD2 is a possible D gene (5 bases). The CDR3 covers 14 residues. V was shortened by 6 bases and J by 2 bases, with 14 bases between the two germline ends. Germline CDR1 and CDR2: MNHNS and SASEGT.

V usage is TRBV5-1 and J usage is TRBJ2-1; TRBD2 is a possible D gene (6 bases). V lost 4 bases, J lost 7 bases, and 27 bases lay in between. The CDR3 has 18 amino acids. Germline loops: CDR1 SGHRS, CDR2 YFSETQ. DNA for the CDR3: TGCGCCAGCAGCCGGGAAATGACTAGAACGGGAGTGGGGAATGAGCAGTTCTTC. This gives the protein CASSREMTRTGVGNEQFF.

V usage is TRBV20-1 and J usage is TRBJ2-1; 8 positions match TRBD2. V lost 5 bases and J lost 2; bases outside the gene matches: 5. The CDR3 contains 14 residues. Germline-derived CDR1 and CDR2 are DFQATT and SNEGSKA (reference sequence). The CDR3 DNA reads TGCAGTGCTGGACTAGCTTCCCCCTACAATGAGCAGTTCTTC. Translation gives CSAGLASPYNEQFF.

The rearrangement uses TRBV12-3 or TRBV12-4 and TRBJ1-6; perhaps TRBD1 as D (5 bases). The CDR3 contains 13 residues. The germline V and J ends were trimmed by 5 bases and 10 bases, with 12 bases remaining between them. DNA of the CDR3: TGTGCCAGCAGTCGACAGTTAGGGTCACCCCTCCACTTT. This translates into CASSRQLGSPLHF.

The chain employs TRBV12-3 or TRBV12-4 and TRBJ2-1, with 9 bases matching TRBD2. This CDR3 spans 17 amino acids. With 5 bases clipped from V and 7 bases from J, the junction kept 15 bases outside the gene matches. The CDR3 spells CASSPPGAGGARNEQFF. CDR3 nucleotides: TGTGCCAGCAGTCCACCGGGGGCGGGGGGGGCCCGAAATGAGCAGTTCTTC.

The CDR3 here is CASRTSDEKLFF. DNA for the CDR3: TGTGCCAGCAGGACCTCTGATGAAAAACTGTTTTTT. The V gene is TRBV6-6, the J gene TRBJ1-4; the D is unclear. Trimming left V 6 bases short and J 6 bases short, with 8 bases between. The CDR3 has 12 residues. Germline V gene data show CDR1 as MNHNY and CDR2 as SVGAGI (reference sequence).

This clonotype was counted ten times or more. This chain joins TRBV29-1 and TRBJ2-3; D is possibly TRBD1 (5 bases). The CDR3 has 16 residues. CDR1 is SQVTM and CDR2 is ANQGSEA in the germline V gene. Deletions cut 4 bases from V and 2 bases from J, with 19 bases between. CDR3 amino acids: CSVGGAQGRNTDTQYF. In nucleotides, the CDR3 is TGCAGCGTTGGCGGCGCTCAGGGTAGGAACACAGATACGCAGTATTTT.